The 23 T cell receptor beta chains below were found in one sample sequenced in a study of blood T cell repertoires in COVID-19. Sequencing was performed with immunoSEQ multiplex PCR; in TCRdb, only in-frame clones are kept and a portion is missing. This sample has about 73,000 clones, with around 81% found just once. Sequencing was performed on peripheral blood. The receptors originated from a human donor in a cohort sampled during active COVID-19.

As for this clone: In the same sample, other DNA sequences code for this CDR3. The CDR3 sequence is CASRQGIGNTIYF. CDR3 DNA: TGTGCCAGCCGTCAGGGTATCGGAAACACCATATATTTT. The chain joins TRBV6-5 to TRBJ1-3; a weak D match, TRBD1 (5 bases). Trimming shortened V by 8 bases and J by 4 bases, and 12 bases separated the two germline ends. There are 13 residues in the CDR3. In germline, CDR1 is MNHEY, CDR2 SVGAGI.

The rearrangement joins TRBV19 to TRBJ2-6; D is perhaps TRBD1 (6 bases). The CDR3 sequence is 21 residues long. Germline-derived CDR1 and CDR2 are LNHDA and SQIVND (reference sequence). V dropped 4 bases and J dropped 0 bases, with 25 bases sitting between them. Here the CDR3 DNA reads TGTGCCAGTAGTAGCCCCCTGCTACAGGGCCGGGGCCTCTCTGGGGCCAACGTCCTGACTTTC. It specifies CASSSPLLQGRGLSGANVLTF.

The chain is built from TRBV6-5 and TRBJ1-1; maybe TRBD1 (6 bases). Germline V gene lookup returns CDR1 MNHEY and CDR2 SVGAGI. V lost 4 bases and J lost 1, with 7 bases in between. This CDR3 has 13 amino acids. As DNA, the CDR3 is TGTGCCAGCAGTTGGGGACAGAACACTGAAGCTTTCTTT. As protein: CASSWGQNTEAFF.

V gene TRBV3-1 (or the pseudogene TRBV3-2) combines with J gene TRBJ2-7, with TRBD2 matching over 8 bases. This CDR3 contains 14 residues. Germline values: CDR1 LGHDT, CDR2 YNNKEL (reference sequence). The V gene end was trimmed by 8 bases and the J gene end by 2 bases; junction bases not matched to a gene: 8. The CDR3 DNA is TGTGCCAGCCAGCCGGCGGGGGGTACCTACGAGCAGTACTTC. Protein product: CASQPAGGTYEQYF.

The gene calls are TRBV11-2 and TRBJ2-7; the D gene is possibly TRBD2 (6 bases). V was shortened by 3 bases and J by 6 bases, with 15 bases between the two germline ends. CDR3 length equals 14 residues. The germline CDR1 and CDR2 sequences are SGHAT and FQNNGV. The CDR3: CASSFTRVGSEQYF. DNA of the CDR3: TGTGCCAGCAGCTTCACTAGAGTCGGGAGCGAGCAGTACTTC.

This sequence joins TRBV5-6 and TRBJ1-2; 7 bases fit TRBD1. Germline V gene data show CDR1 as SGHDT and CDR2 as YYEEEE. V was pared by 4 bases and J by 5 bases, with 11 bases of the junction left unmatched. The CDR3 totals 15 residues. The chain's CDR3 is CASSDGDSGYYGYTF. As DNA, the CDR3 is TGTGCCAGCAGCGACGGGGACAGCGGCTATTATGGCTACACCTTC.

The CDR3 DNA reads TGTGCCAGCAGCCAAGTAGGAAACACCATATATTTT. Translation gives CASSQVGNTIYF. The V and J genes are TRBV3-1 (or the pseudogene TRBV3-2) and TRBJ1-3, with D uncertain. Trimming took off 1 base at V and 4 bases at J, with 2 bases between the two ends. The CDR3 has 12 amino acids. Germline V gene data show CDR1 as LGHDT and CDR2 as YNNKEL (reference sequence).

The V call is TRBV15, the J call TRBJ2-3; 11 bases are shared with TRBD2. Germline trimming cut 6 bases from V and 1 base from J; bases unmatched to any gene: 9. CDR1 and CDR2 from the germline V gene are LNHNV and YYDKDF (reference sequence). The CDR3 is 17 residues long. This chain's CDR3 is CATRPGTSGGRTDTQYF. The CDR3, as DNA: TGTGCCACCAGGCCCGGGACTAGCGGCGGCCGCACAGATACGCAGTATTTT.

This clone was detected only once. This rearrangement joins TRBV5-1 to TRBJ2-7, with a tentative D call TRBD1 (5 bases). The V and J ends lost 3 bases and 4 bases respectively, with 14 bases between them. The CDR3 totals 14 residues. CDR1 is SGHRS and CDR2 is YFSETQ in the germline V gene. The CDR3 sequence is CASSYDSAIYEQYF. The CDR3 DNA sequence: TGCGCCAGCAGCTACGACAGCGCCATATACGAGCAGTACTTC.

The chain recombines TRBV4-1 with TRBJ1-4; 7 positions agree with TRBD1. Trimming took 1 base from V and 11 from J; bases not matched to a gene: 10. The CDR3 extends over 15 amino acids. Germline assignment: CDR1 MGHRA and CDR2 YSYEKL. The CDR3 region has the DNA TGCGCCAGCAGCCAAGGGGGACAGCTTCGAGGGAAACTGTTTTTT. It encodes CASSQGGQLRGKLFF.

The V and J genes are TRBV5-5 and TRBJ2-2, with TRBD1 identical over 7 bases. Looked up from germline, CDR1 is SGHKS and CDR2 is YYEKEE (reference sequence). Unmatched junction bases numbered 7, after V lost 4 bases and J lost 4 bases. The CDR3 length is 15 residues. Here the CDR3 DNA reads TGTGCCAGCAGCCAAAGACAGGGAGTCACCGGGGAGCTGTTTTTT. Protein: CASSQRQGVTGELFF. Looking up the rest from reference TRBV5-5 and TRBJ2-2 gives the full variable domain: DAGVTQSPTHLIKTRGQQVTLRCSPISGHKSVSWYQQVLGQGPQFIFQYYEKEERGRGNFPDRFSARQFPNYSSELNVNALLLGDSALYLCASSQRQGVTGELFFGEGSRLTVL.

The V and J genes are TRBV19 and TRBJ1-5; 7 bases fit TRBD1. Trimming cost V 9 bases and J 4 bases; bases outside gene matches: 6. CDR1 and CDR2 (germline): LNHDA, SQIVND (reference sequence). The CDR3 is made up of 13 amino acids. The CDR3 region is CASHRDRNQPQHF. The CDR3 region has the DNA TGTGCCAGCCACCGGGACAGAAATCAGCCCCAGCATTTT.

With regard to this clone: Other DNA sequences in the sample encode the same CDR3. The CDR3, as DNA: TGTGCCAGCAGTTTGACAGGGGGAAATCAGCCCCAGCATTTT. Translation: CASSLTGGNQPQHF. The rearrangement joins TRBV27 to TRBJ1-5, with 9 positions matching TRBD1. V shed 3 bases, J shed 4 bases, and the junction held 1 base outside the gene matches. The length of the CDR3 is 14 residues. Germline CDR1 MNHEY, CDR2 SMNVEV (reference sequence).

This clone was seen only once. The chain is built from TRBV6-5 and TRBJ1-1; possible D gene TRBD1, 6 bases. This CDR3 comprises 14 residues. In germline, CDR1 is MNHEY, CDR2 SVGAGI. Trimming took off 6 bases at V and 6 bases at J, with 17 bases between the two ends. CDR3 amino acids: CASRRGRDTPEAFF. The CDR3 nucleotides are TGTGCCAGCAGAAGGGGCAGGGACACCCCTGAAGCTTTCTTT.

V and J are TRBV3-1 (or the pseudogene TRBV3-2) and TRBJ1-6, with D maybe TRBD1 (6 bases). This CDR3 is built from 16 residues. Germline V gene sequence: CDR1 LGHDT, CDR2 YNNKEL (reference sequence). Trimming left V 2 bases short and J 10 bases short, with 18 bases between. In DNA form, the CDR3 reads TGTGCCAGCAGCCAACGGTTAACAGGGCTAGACTCACCCCTCCACTTT. Its translation is CASSQRLTGLDSPLHF.

The rearrangement links TRBV2 to TRBJ2-7; possibly TRBD1 for D (6 bases). The CDR3 is made up of 12 amino acids. CDR1 and CDR2 from the germline V gene are SNHLY and FYNNEI. Trimming took off 6 bases at V and 4 bases at J, with 10 bases between the two ends. CDR3 amino acids: CASREQGYEQYF. The CDR3 coding sequence is TGTGCCAGCAGAGAACAGGGTTACGAGCAGTACTTC.

The table lists this clone with a count of one. This chain links TRBV7-9 with TRBJ2-3, with a possible D match to TRBD1 (5 bases). Trimming removed 0 bases from V and 5 bases from J, with 12 bases in between. The CDR3 length is 15 residues. Germline CDR1 is SEHNR and CDR2 is FQNEAQ (reference sequence). The CDR3 sequence is CASSLAGRVGDTQYF. The CDR3 nucleotides are TGTGCCAGCAGCTTAGCGGGCAGGGTAGGAGATACGCAGTATTTT.

V usage is TRBV4-1 and J usage is TRBJ2-1, with TRBD1 matching over 9 bases. From germline, CDR1 is MGHRA and CDR2 YSYEKL. The junction had 12 bases not matched to a gene; V was cut back by 3 bases and J by 9 bases. CDR3 length: 16 residues. CDR3 amino acids: CASSQPRDRVFGEQFF. DNA of the CDR3: TGCGCCAGCAGCCAGCCCCGGGACAGGGTGTTTGGTGAGCAGTTCTTC.

The chain has TRBV7-2 and TRBJ1-1, with D possibly TRBD1 on 6 matching bases. This CDR3 contains 16 residues. V lost 0 bases and J 3 bases, leaving 14 bases between the germline ends. CDR1 and CDR2 (germline): SGHTA, FQGNSA. The CDR3 here is CASSLAGARGHTEAFF. CDR3 nucleotide sequence: TGTGCCAGCAGCTTAGCTGGGGCGCGGGGGCACACTGAAGCTTTCTTT.

This clone was recorded only once. The J gene is TRBJ2-7, the V gene TRBV10-2; a possible D gene is TRBD1 (6 bases). Germline V gene data show CDR1 as WSHSY and CDR2 as SAAADI. The CDR3 totals 15 residues. V was cut by 1 base and J by 0 bases, with 10 bases left in between. CDR3 sequence reads: CASSELDRSSYEQYF. CDR3 nucleotides: TGCGCCAGCAGTGAGTTAGACAGGAGCTCCTACGAGCAGTACTTC.

The CDR3 coding sequence is TGTGCCAGCAGCTTGGCAGGGGGCGAGCAGTACTTC. The encoded protein is CASSLAGGEQYF. The chain combines TRBV5-6 with TRBJ2-7, with 7 bases matching TRBD1. The CDR3 sequence is 12 residues long. Germline V lookup: CDR1 SGHDT, CDR2 YYEEEE. The junction had 0 bases not matched to a gene; V was cut back by 0 bases and J by 6 bases.

This sequence joins TRBV10-3 and TRBJ2-7; 10 nucleotides align to TRBD1. Germline CDR1 is ENHRY and CDR2 is SYGVKD. The V segment lost 4 bases and the J segment 7 bases; nucleotides outside the gene matches: 7. The CDR3 extends over 14 amino acids. The CDR3 nucleotides read TGTGCCATCAGTGGGGGGACAGGGGTTGAGGAGCAGTACTTC. This codes for CAISGGTGVEEQYF.

The chain is built from TRBV7-9 and TRBJ1-1; D is possibly TRBD1 (5 bases). This CDR3 comprises 14 residues. CDR1 and CDR2 from the germline V gene are SEHNR and FQNEAQ (reference sequence). Trimming left V 2 bases short and J 1 base short, with 8 bases between. The CDR3 nucleotides read TGTGCCAGCAGCTTAATGGGGGGGAACACTGAAGCTTTCTTT. Amino acids: CASSLMGGNTEAFF.